The 26 T cell receptor beta chains below were found in one sample sequenced in a study of Ad26.COV2.S vaccination and SARS-CoV-2 variants. The sample's treatment: 15 to 20 received Ad26.COV2.S at low or high dose, single or two shots; about 5 received placebo; per-sample allocation not given. After the first vaccine or placebo injection, samples were drawn on day 63. Sequencing was performed with immunoSEQ multiplex PCR; in TCRdb, only in-frame clones are kept and a portion is missing. The data contain roughly 500,000 clones, roughly 87% of them singletons. The specimen comprised peripheral blood, sampled in a trial of Ad26.COV2.S vaccine versus placebo. All receptors derive from a person aged 18-60 years who received the Ad26.COV2.S COVID-19 vaccine or a placebo.

V gene TRBV13 combines with J gene TRBJ2-5; 8 bases align to TRBD1. Trimming removed 0 bases from V and 0 bases from J; junction bases left unmatched: 3. Germline CDR1 PRHDT, CDR2 FYEKMQ (reference sequence). The CDR3 is 16 amino acids. The CDR3 nucleotides read TGTGCCAGCAGCTTAGGCAGGACAGGGTACCAAGAGACCCAGTACTTC. Translating it yields CASSLGRTGYQETQYF.

The chain employs TRBV6-5 and TRBJ1-3; TRBD1 is a possible D gene (6 bases). CDR3 length equals 14 residues. Germline V gene sequence: CDR1 MNHEY, CDR2 SVGAGI. V lost 8 bases, J lost 2 bases, and 13 bases lay in between. In DNA, the CDR3 is TGTGCCAGCGTTAGGTCAGGGGCTGGAAACACCATATATTTT. This sequence encodes CASVRSGAGNTIYF.

The CDR3: CASSYPAGAGLSTDTQYF. CDR3 DNA: TGTGCCAGCAGTTACCCCGCCGGAGCGGGACTTTCCACAGATACGCAGTATTTT. The V call is TRBV6-2 or TRBV6-3, the J call TRBJ2-3; 7 bases fit TRBD2. The CDR3 is 18 amino acids. The trim removed 2 bases at V and 2 bases at J, leaving 13 bases unmatched. Germline V CDR1 and CDR2: MNHEY, SVGEGT.

V and J are TRBV28 and TRBJ1-2; TRBD1 is a possible D gene (5 bases). Germline lookup yields CDR1 MDHEN and CDR2 SYDVKM. The CDR3 has 13 residues. V was shortened by 1 base and J by 8 bases, with 11 bases between the two germline ends. The CDR3 DNA sequence: TGTGCCAGCAGTTTATCCGGGGCCGAGGGCTACACCTTC. Encoded protein: CASSLSGAEGYTF.

The chain employs TRBV7-9 and TRBJ2-1, with D unresolved. Germline V gene sequence: CDR1 SEHNR, CDR2 FQNEAQ (reference sequence). The CDR3 has 16 amino acids. The V gene lost 1 base and the J gene lost 10 bases, with 20 bases spanning the gap. The CDR3 coding sequence is TGTGCCAGCAGCTTAGGCCCTTTAGGTGGGATTGAGGAGCAGTTCTTC. Protein sequence: CASSLGPLGGIEEQFF.

This sequence joins TRBV29-1 and TRBJ1-1; D unclear. With 5 bases removed from V and 1 base from J, the gap between germline ends came to 5 bases. This CDR3 region has 11 residues. Germline-derived CDR1 and CDR2 are SQVTM and ANQGSEA. DNA for the CDR3: TGCAGCGTTCGGGCGAACACTGAAGCTTTCTTT. The encoded protein is CSVRANTEAFF.

This clone was seen only once. The chain employs TRBV28 and TRBJ2-3, with D unresolved. Germline-derived CDR1 and CDR2 are MDHEN and SYDVKM. V was trimmed by 5 bases and J by 8 bases, leaving 26 bases between them. CDR3 size: 17 residues. CDR3 nucleotides: TGTGCCAGCAGTATTACAGTTTTGGCCACCTCGCGGCGTACGCAGTATTTT. Amino acid sequence: CASSITVLATSRRTQYF.

The gene calls are TRBV7-8 and TRBJ1-2; a weak D match, TRBD1 (5 bases). V lost 5 bases and J 1 base, leaving 8 bases between the germline ends. In germline, CDR1 is SGHVS, CDR2 FQNEAQ. The CDR3 spans 13 residues. CDR3 coding DNA: TGTGCCAGCAGCCCAGGGATTAACTATGGCTACACCTTC. It is translated as CASSPGINYGYTF.

CDR3: CASSRDSGDGYTF. As DNA, the CDR3 is TGCGCCAGCAGCAGGGACAGCGGAGATGGCTACACCTTC. The V and J genes are TRBV5-1 and TRBJ1-2; TRBD1 matches 7 bases. J gave up 6 bases and V 4 bases, and 6 bases lay outside the gene matches. In germline, CDR1 is SGHRS, CDR2 YFSETQ. There are 13 residues in the CDR3. The full variable domain, rest sourced from reference TRBV5-1 and TRBJ1-2, is KAGVTQTPRYLIKTRGQQVTLSCSPISGHRSVSWYQQTPGQGLQFLFEYFSETQRNKGNFPGRFSGRQFSNSRSEMNVSTLELGDSALYLCASSRDSGDGYTFGSGTRLTVV.

The rearrangement joins TRBV11-1 to TRBJ2-2; D uncertain. Germline CDR1 reads SGHAT; CDR2 reads FQDESV (reference sequence). The CDR3 contains 14 residues. V lost 5 bases, J lost 3 bases, and 10 bases lay in between. The CDR3 protein is CASSLQTHTGELFF. CDR3 sequence (DNA): TGTGCCAGCAGCCTACAAACCCACACCGGGGAGCTGTTTTTT.

The V and J genes are TRBV19 and TRBJ2-1, with 8 nucleotides matching TRBD2. The CDR3 contains 14 residues. From germline, CDR1 is LNHDA and CDR2 SQIVND (reference sequence). Losses at the gene ends were 7 bases for V and 8 bases for J; bases not matched to a gene: 10. The DNA of the CDR3 is TGTGCCAGTACCCGGAGCGGGAGCTTCTATGAGCAGTTCTTC. This sequence encodes CASTRSGSFYEQFF.

This sequence joins TRBV27 and TRBJ2-6; D possibly corresponds to TRBD1 (5 bases). This CDR3 comprises 16 residues. V was cut by 7 bases and J by 1 base, with 14 bases left in between. Germline loops: CDR1 MNHEY, CDR2 SMNVEV (reference sequence). CDR3: CASKMTVRSGANVLTF. The CDR3 bases are TGTGCCAGCAAAATGACAGTAAGATCTGGGGCCAACGTCCTGACTTTC.

This clone was picked up a small number of times. The V and J genes are TRBV20-1 and TRBJ2-5, with D possibly matching TRBD2 (5 bases). The CDR3 contains 16 residues. The V and J ends lost 3 bases and 5 bases respectively, with 22 bases between them. Germline CDR1 reads DFQATT; CDR2 reads SNEGSKA (reference sequence). The CDR3 DNA reads as TGCAGTGCTAGTCACGGAGCAGTCTCTCGAGGGGAGACCCAGTACTTC. Protein: CSASHGAVSRGETQYF.

The chain recombines TRBV29-1 with TRBJ2-1; D gene unclear. This CDR3 comprises 14 residues. V lost 5 bases, J lost 10 bases, and 21 bases lay in between. Per germline, CDR1 SQVTM and CDR2 ANQGSEA. CDR3 DNA sequence: TGCAGCGTTCCAGATCAGTGGGGTTTGGGAGAGCAGTTCTTC. Protein: CSVPDQWGLGEQFF.

The V gene is TRBV30, the J gene TRBJ2-2; D is unresolved. The length of the CDR3 is 14 residues. V was trimmed by 4 bases and J by 5 bases, leaving 14 bases between them. Germline CDR1 GTSNPN, CDR2 SVGIG (reference sequence). The DNA of the CDR3 is TGTGCCTGGATCCGGACGAGCCTTACCGGGGAGCTGTTTTTT. The encoded protein is CAWIRTSLTGELFF.

This chain connects TRBV5-6 to TRBJ2-2; D is uncertain. CDR3 size: 12 residues. Germline-derived CDR1 and CDR2 are SGHDT and YYEEEE. Trimming left V 4 bases short and J 9 bases short, with 10 bases between. The CDR3 region is CASSPLGRELFF. The DNA of the CDR3 is TGTGCCAGCAGCCCACTGGGGAGGGAGCTGTTTTTT.

The rearrangement uses TRBV6-5 and TRBJ2-1; 10 bases match TRBD2. The CDR3 consists of 15 residues. Germline V gene data show CDR1 as MNHEY and CDR2 as SVGAGI. V gave up 6 bases and J gave up 7 bases; unmatched junction bases: 9. The CDR3 sequence is CASSASGRAGNEQFF. The CDR3 bases are TGTGCCAGCAGCGCAAGCGGGAGGGCCGGGAATGAGCAGTTCTTC.

The chain recombines TRBV11-2 with TRBJ2-7; TRBD1 or TRBD2 may be the D gene (6 bases each). V lost 3 bases, J lost 4 bases, and 19 bases lay in between. The CDR3 contains 16 residues. The germline V gene encodes CDR1 SGHAT and CDR2 FQNNGV. The CDR3 region is CASSFGGRAGIYEQYF. The DNA of the CDR3 is TGTGCCAGCAGCTTTGGGGGGCGTGCGGGGATTTACGAGCAGTACTTC.

The genes are TRBV15 and TRBJ2-5, with D uncertain. The ends were cut back, 5 bases at V and 5 bases at J, with 12 bases in the middle. CDR3 length: 13 amino acids. Germline V gives CDR1 LNHNV, CDR2 YYDKDF (reference sequence). The CDR3 protein is CATSPGPRETQYF. CDR3 bases: TGTGCCACCAGCCCTGGACCACGGGAGACCCAGTACTTC.

As concerns this clone: The sample contains more than one DNA sequence encoding this CDR3. This chain uses TRBV28 with TRBJ1-5, with D unresolved. The V and J ends lost 6 bases and 0 bases respectively, with 6 bases between them. Germline V CDR1 and CDR2: MDHEN, SYDVKM. The CDR3 covers 13 residues. The CDR3 DNA reads as TGTGCCAGCAGCCCGTATAGCAATCAGCCCCAGCATTTT. Amino acids: CASSPYSNQPQHF.

As concerns this clone: This may be a read error: a much more frequent sequence differs by one nucleotide. At the DNA level, this CDR3 is encoded by other sequences in the same sample as well. V and J are TRBV2 and TRBJ2-3; no reliable D call. V lost 5 bases, J lost 1 base, and 7 bases lay in between. This CDR3 has 13 amino acids. Germline V gene lookup returns CDR1 SNHLY and CDR2 FYNNEI. This chain's CDR3 is CASSLAGTDTQYF. CDR3 in DNA: TGTGCCAGCAGTTTGGCTGGCACAGATACGCAGTATTTT.

This clone has only a few counts. CDR3 nucleotides: TGCAGCGTTCGACAGGTCCTCCAAGAGACCCAGTACTTC. This gives the protein CSVRQVLQETQYF. The chain uses TRBV29-1 and TRBJ2-5, with D perhaps TRBD1 (6 bases). Trimming stripped 5 bases from V and 1 base from J, with 11 bases between. The germline V gene encodes CDR1 SQVTM and CDR2 ANQGSEA. The CDR3 totals 13 residues.

This rearrangement joins TRBV4-3 to TRBJ2-2; D is perhaps TRBD2 (6 bases). The length of the CDR3 is 16 residues. V was trimmed by 0 bases and J by 2 bases, leaving 10 bases between them. CDR1 is LGHNA and CDR2 is YSLEER in the germline V gene. The CDR3 loop reads CASSQDASVNTGELFF. The CDR3 region has the DNA TGCGCCAGCAGCCAAGACGCTAGCGTTAACACCGGGGAGCTGTTTTTT.

This chain connects TRBV20-1 to TRBJ2-7; TRBD2 matches 9 bases. This CDR3 is built from 11 residues. The germline CDR1 and CDR2 sequences are DFQATT and SNEGSKA (reference sequence). The trim removed 3 bases at V and 9 bases at J, leaving 3 bases unmatched. The CDR3 loop is CSARWREGQYF. The CDR3, as DNA: TGCAGTGCTAGGTGGCGGGAGGGGCAGTACTTC.

CDR3 residues: CASSLGTSGPRETQYF. In DNA, the CDR3 is TGTGCCAGCAGCTTAGGGACTAGCGGACCTCGAGAGACCCAGTACTTC. The chain joins TRBV7-6 to TRBJ2-5; 10 bases are shared with TRBD2. The CDR3 is made up of 16 amino acids. CDR1 is SGHVS and CDR2 is FNYEAQ in the germline V gene. V shed 1 base, J shed 4 bases, and the junction held 6 bases outside the gene matches.

The J gene is TRBJ2-1, the V gene TRBV4-2; 14 positions match TRBD2. After removal of 5 bases from V and 7 bases from J, the junction contained 16 bases not matched to a gene. The CDR3 is made up of 19 amino acids. Germline V gene sequence: CDR1 LGHNA, CDR2 YNFKEQ. This chain's CDR3 is CASSYGLAGGGGGRNEQFF. The CDR3 coding sequence is TGTGCCAGCAGCTATGGACTAGCGGGAGGAGGGGGGGGAAGGAATGAGCAGTTCTTC.